What follows are 26 T cell receptor beta chains derived from one specimen sequenced in a study of OX40 agonist ivuxolimab in advanced cancers. TCRdb keeps only in-frame clones here, not all; method: immunoSEQ multiplex PCR. The sample has fewer than 70,000 clones; 80% to 95% are singletons. The sample in question was CD4+ or CD8+ T cells sorted from blood, obtained in a trial of the OX40 agonist ivuxolimab. Source of these receptors: an adult with an advanced solid tumor such as melanoma, head and neck, liver or kidney cancer.

This clone was recorded a few times. This chain connects TRBV6-4 to TRBJ2-2, with no clear D. The germline V and J ends were trimmed by 5 bases and 1 base, with 8 bases remaining between them. The germline V gene has CDR1 MRHNA and CDR2 SNTAGT. This CDR3 region has 14 residues. In nucleotides, the CDR3 is TGTGCCAGCAGTCCCCTGGTGAACACCGGGGAGCTGTTTTTT. This gives the protein CASSPLVNTGELFF.

The V and J genes are TRBV7-2 and TRBJ2-6, with D tentatively TRBD1 or TRBD2 (5 bases each). The CDR3 sequence is 15 residues long. In germline, CDR1 is SGHTA, CDR2 FQGNSA. Trimming took off 5 bases at V and 1 base at J, with 9 bases between the two ends. The CDR3 region has the DNA TGTGCCAGCAGCCAGAGGGGATCTGGGGCCAACGTCCTGACTTTC. It codes for CASSQRGSGANVLTF. The full variable domain, completed using reference TRBV7-2 and TRBJ2-6, is GAGVSQSPSNKVTEKGKDVELRCDPISGHTALYWYRQSLGQGLEFLIYFQGNSAPDKSGLPSDRFSAERTGGSVSTLTIQRTQQEDSAVYLCASSQRGSGANVLTFGAGSRLTVL.

The chain uses TRBV9 and TRBJ1-3, with unresolved D. The CDR3 contains 13 residues. V lost 0 bases and J 6 bases, leaving 7 bases between the germline ends. The germline V gene encodes CDR1 SGDLS and CDR2 YYNGEE. CDR3 in amino acids: CASSVGEKNTIYF. CDR3 sequence (DNA): TGTGCCAGCAGCGTAGGAGAGAAAAACACCATATATTTT.

The table lists this clone with a count of one. The chain employs TRBV10-3 and TRBJ1-6; 7 bases map to TRBD1. The length of the CDR3 is 15 residues. Looked up from germline, CDR1 is ENHRY and CDR2 is SYGVKD. J was trimmed by 5 bases and V by 2 bases; bases with no gene match: 3. CDR3 in DNA: TGTGCCATCAGTGAGGGGGACAGTGATAATTCACCCCTCCACTTT. It codes for CAISEGDSDNSPLHF.

The chain is built from TRBV18 and TRBJ1-2; no reliable D call. V was shortened by 2 bases and J by 2 bases, with 12 bases between the two germline ends. The CDR3 covers 15 residues. Germline loops: CDR1 KGHSH, CDR2 LQKENI. The DNA of the CDR3 is TGTGCCAGCTCACCAACCGTCGCGGAGAACTATGGCTACACCTTC. As protein: CASSPTVAENYGYTF.

This chain connects TRBV7-2 to TRBJ1-1; 9 bases agree with TRBD1. With 5 bases clipped from V and 7 bases from J, the junction kept 11 bases outside the gene matches. Looked up from germline, CDR1 is SGHTA and CDR2 is FQGNSA. This CDR3 spans 15 amino acids. In nucleotides, the CDR3 is TGTGCCAGCAGCCCACGGGGACAGGGATCATATGAAGCTTTCTTT. Its protein product is CASSPRGQGSYEAFF. The whole variable domain, remainder taken from reference TRBV7-2 and TRBJ1-1, is GAGVSQSPSNKVTEKGKDVELRCDPISGHTALYWYRQSLGQGLEFLIYFQGNSAPDKSGLPSDRFSAERTGGSVSTLTIQRTQQEDSAVYLCASSPRGQGSYEAFFGQGTRLTVV.

V is TRBV7-7 and J is TRBJ2-2; 8 nucleotides agree with TRBD2. Trimming cost V 0 bases and J 11 bases; bases outside gene matches: 5. The CDR3 contains 14 residues. CDR1 is SSHAT and CDR2 is FNYEAQ in the germline V gene (reference sequence). In DNA, the CDR3 is TGTGCCAGCAGCTTAGCTCCGGGACTAGGAGAGCTGTTTTTT. Its protein is CASSLAPGLGELFF.

This clone came up a few times. The V and J genes are TRBV7-9 and TRBJ2-7; D possibly matches TRBD1 or TRBD2 (5 bases each). CDR1 and CDR2 from the germline V gene are SEHNR and FQNEAQ (reference sequence). The V end lost 5 bases, the J end lost 3 bases, and 17 bases lay between the germline ends. This CDR3 is built from 15 residues. Written as DNA, the CDR3 is TGTGCCAGCAGCCCTTCTTCAGGGACCTTCTACGAGCAGTACTTC. Residues: CASSPSSGTFYEQYF.

The chain has TRBV7-8 and TRBJ2-6; D uncertain. Per germline, CDR1 SGHVS and CDR2 FQNEAQ. The CDR3 loop spans 16 amino acids. Trimming stripped 2 bases from V and 2 bases from J, with 10 bases between. The CDR3 spells CASSLTEAAGANVLTF. The CDR3 DNA follows: TGTGCCAGCAGCTTAACAGAGGCGGCTGGGGCCAACGTCCTGACTTTC.

This clone was observed a few times. The chain joins TRBV19 to TRBJ2-2; a possible D gene is TRBD2 (6 bases). Germline values: CDR1 LNHDA, CDR2 SQIVND (reference sequence). With 4 bases removed from V and 6 bases from J, the gap between germline ends came to 18 bases. CDR3 length: 16 residues. The chain's CDR3 is CASSKGLSRPSGELFF. The CDR3, as DNA: TGTGCCAGTAGTAAGGGACTTTCCCGCCCCTCCGGGGAGCTGTTTTTT. The full variable domain, in which reference TRBV19 and TRBJ2-2 provide the parts outside the CDR3, is DGGITQSPKYLFRKEGQNVTLSCEQNLNHDAMYWYRQDPGQGLRLIYYSQIVNDFQKGDIAEGYSVSREKKESFPLTVTSAQKNPTAFYLCASSKGLSRPSGELFFGEGSRLTVL.

The chain uses TRBV18 and TRBJ1-2; 8 nucleotides line up with TRBD1. Unmatched junction bases numbered 5, after V lost 2 bases and J lost 3 bases. CDR1 is KGHSH, CDR2 LQKENI, per germline. The CDR3 is 15 amino acids. The CDR3 protein is CASSPGQGAHYGYTF. The CDR3 region has the DNA TGTGCCAGCTCACCAGGACAGGGCGCTCACTATGGCTACACCTTC.

The chain has TRBV30 and TRBJ2-6, with a weak D call TRBD2 (6 bases). Germline V gene data show CDR1 as GTSNPN and CDR2 as SVGIG (reference sequence). Trimming left V 2 bases short and J 0 bases short, with 20 bases between. The CDR3 totals 19 residues. The CDR3 is CAWSLGAGLPLSGANVLTF. CDR3 DNA: TGTGCCTGGAGTCTAGGCGCGGGACTTCCCCTCTCTGGGGCCAACGTCCTGACTTTC.

The J gene is TRBJ1-5, the V gene TRBV5-8, with D possibly matching TRBD1 (5 bases). This CDR3 contains 13 residues. From germline, CDR1 is SGHTS and CDR2 YDEGEE. With 3 bases removed from V and 5 bases from J, the gap between germline ends came to 9 bases. CDR3 loop: CASSWGRDQPQHF. In nucleotides, the CDR3 is TGTGCCAGCAGCTGGGGCCGTGATCAGCCCCAGCATTTT.

The rearrangement uses TRBV9 and TRBJ2-7; the D call may be TRBD1 or TRBD2 (5 bases each). Germline CDR1 and CDR2: SGDLS and YYNGEE. This CDR3 has 16 amino acids. The V gene lost 0 bases and the J gene lost 3 bases, with 16 bases spanning the gap. In DNA form, the CDR3 reads TGTGCCAGCAGCGTAGGGGGGTCGGAAACTAACTACGAGCAGTACTTC. Its translation is CASSVGGSETNYEQYF.

This chain links TRBV18 with TRBJ2-4, with 7 positions matching TRBD2. This CDR3 has 13 amino acids. J was trimmed by 7 bases and V by 2 bases; bases with no gene match: 2. Germline loops: CDR1 KGHSH, CDR2 LQKENI. CDR3 loop: CASSPGEGNIQYF. DNA of the CDR3: TGTGCCAGCTCACCAGGGGAGGGGAACATTCAGTACTTC.

CDR3 coding DNA: TGCGCCAGCAGTGAGTCGTCCGGGAGTCAGCCCCAGCATTTT. This sequence encodes CASSESSGSQPQHF. The chain combines TRBV10-2 with TRBJ1-5; D is ambiguous. Germline V lookup: CDR1 WSHSY, CDR2 SAAADI. This CDR3 spans 14 amino acids. The V gene lost 0 bases and the J gene lost 6 bases, with 9 bases spanning the gap.

This clone was observed once. The rearrangement uses TRBV6-1 and TRBJ1-1; D call uncertain. V was clipped by 5 bases and J by 1 base, with 11 bases between them. Germline V gives CDR1 MNHNS, CDR2 SASEGT. CDR3 length: 14 residues. This CDR3 reads CASSLPRSNTEAFF. DNA for the CDR3: TGTGCCAGCAGTTTACCTCGGTCGAACACTGAAGCTTTCTTT.

This clone occurred a few times. This sequence joins TRBV4-1 and TRBJ2-1; D perhaps matches TRBD2 (5 bases). CDR3 size: 13 residues. Germline V lookup: CDR1 MGHRA, CDR2 YSYEKL. V was trimmed by 3 bases and J by 4 bases, leaving 7 bases between them. CDR3 DNA sequence: TGCGCCAGCAGCCACGACTATTACAATGAGCAGTTCTTC. It specifies CASSHDYYNEQFF.

This clone appeared a single time. V gene TRBV6-5 combines with J gene TRBJ2-1; D gene ambiguous. Per germline, CDR1 MNHEY and CDR2 SVGAGI. Between the trimmed V and J ends, which lost 2 bases and 1 base, there was a span of 12 bases. The CDR3 has 16 residues. The CDR3 spells CASSYPGKSSYNEQFF. CDR3 sequence (DNA): TGTGCCAGCAGTTACCCCGGCAAGTCGTCCTACAATGAGCAGTTCTTC.

The table lists this clone with a few counts. The chain carries TRBV5-1 and TRBJ2-1; possibly TRBD1 for D (5 bases). The CDR3 extends over 15 amino acids. V lost 4 bases to trimming and J lost 6 bases, with 17 bases between them. Germline loops: CDR1 SGHRS, CDR2 YFSETQ. CDR3 sequence: CASSPQALGTNEQFF. Written as DNA, the CDR3 is TGCGCCAGCAGCCCACAGGCTTTGGGTACCAATGAGCAGTTCTTC.

Comments on this clone: Within the sample, other DNA sequences also encode this same CDR3. The CDR3 sequence: CASSPRRKEIKGHSEQFF. The CDR3, as DNA: TGTGCCAGCAGCCCTCGTAGGAAGGAGATTAAGGGCCACAGTGAGCAGTTCTTC. V and J are TRBV11-2 and TRBJ2-1; no definite D call. CDR1 is SGHAT and CDR2 is FQNNGV in the germline V gene. The CDR3 has 18 residues. Between the trimmed V and J ends, which lost 5 bases and 9 bases, there was a span of 29 bases.

V gene TRBV19 combines with J gene TRBJ2-2; 13 bases line up with TRBD2. This CDR3 comprises 17 residues. Germline CDR1 is LNHDA and CDR2 is SQIVND (reference sequence). V dropped 10 bases and J dropped 4; count of bases not matched to a gene: 12. CDR3 DNA: TGTGCCACTAAAGGAACTAGCGGGAGGGGCGGCACCGGGGAGCTGTTTTTT. It codes for CATKGTSGRGGTGELFF.

The chain employs TRBV6-5 and TRBJ2-7; D unresolved. The length of the CDR3 is 12 residues. Germline V gene data show CDR1 as MNHEY and CDR2 as SVGAGI. V shed 6 bases and J shed 6 bases, with 12 bases lying between them. This CDR3 is CASSPTSLEQYF. The CDR3 DNA follows: TGTGCCAGCAGCCCTACCTCCCTCGAGCAGTACTTC.

The chain carries TRBV27 and TRBJ2-2; the D gene could be TRBD1 or TRBD2 (5 bases each). The length of the CDR3 is 17 residues. V shed 4 bases and J shed 6 bases, with 21 bases lying between them. Germline V gives CDR1 MNHEY, CDR2 SMNVEV (reference sequence). DNA of the CDR3: TGTGCCAGCAGTTCCCGGACGGGACCCGCCGGAGCCGGGGAGCTGTTTTTT. This encodes CASSSRTGPAGAGELFF.

The chain recombines TRBV5-4 with TRBJ1-6; D not certain. Per germline, CDR1 SGHNT and CDR2 YYREEE (reference sequence). This CDR3 spans 14 amino acids. The V end was cut by 4 bases, the J end by 4 bases, with 9 bases between. CDR3 nucleotides: TGTGCCAGCAGCGCCGGACGGTATAATTCACCCCTCCACTTT. Protein sequence: CASSAGRYNSPLHF.

The chain is built from TRBV19 and TRBJ1-2; TRBD1 agrees at 7 bases. Germline-derived CDR1 and CDR2 are LNHDA and SQIVND (reference sequence). The CDR3 loop spans 14 amino acids. Unmatched junction bases numbered 12, after V lost 8 bases and J lost 6 bases. The CDR3 DNA is TGTGCCAGTGGGAGGGACAGATTTTTGAATGGCTACACCTTC. Encoded protein: CASGRDRFLNGYTF.